What follows is one TCR beta chain and its context. No cognate antigen has been identified for it. The data derive from a study of CXCR3-negative and CXCR3-positive naive CD8 T cells (dated by TCRdb to the late 2010s). In the study overall: In total, 130 million to 150 million TRB reads were obtained, or roughly 1.5 +/- 0.3 million reads per library. Diversity and physicochemical repertoire analyses covered approximately 10 donors pooled from two independent experiments. Naive subsets from about 5 donors and memory cells from 3 donors were included in the TRBV-TRBJ cluster analysis.

On the study overall, not on this receptor specifically: Compared with CXCR3-negative naive cells, CXCR3-positive naive cells had TRB CDR3s with higher hydrophobicity (lower Kidera factor 4), lower energy, and higher strength and volume indices. Comparably high repertoire diversity was found in both naive subsets, whereas much lower repertoire diversity was found in memory CD8+ T cells. Because surface CD5, which has been linked to self-reactivity in mice, was comparable between naive subsets, TCR interaction strength was also inferred from TRB CDR3 physicochemical properties. Similar TRBV-TRBJ usage was shown by naive CXCR3-negative and CXCR3-positive cells from the same donor, whereas distinct patterns were shown by memory cells. Because CXCR3 expression was partially decreased after cryopreservation, freshly isolated PBMCs were used for most assays.

Each CD8+ T cell subset was flow-sorted in triplicate, with 300,000 cells per subset placed directly into RLT lysis buffer. Naive CD8+ T cells were defined stringently as CD45RO-CCR7+CD27+CD95- to exclude memory contaminants. Using standard density gradient centrifugation, peripheral blood mononuclear cells were isolated from buffy coats. A FACSAria III was used to flow-sort naive CD8+ T cells into CXCR3-negative and CXCR3-positive populations. An RNeasy Mini Kit was used to extract total RNA from the sorted cells. Based on the germline V gene, the CDR1 and CDR2 sequences are MDHEN and SYDVKM. The CDR3 starts with the cysteine, ends with the phenylalanine, and has 12 residues. No DNA appears here. Instrument on record: NextSeq 550. The Human TCR Profiling Kit (MiLaboratory) was used to make UMI-labeled 5' RACE TRB cDNA libraries. The full amount of extracted RNA was used for cDNA synthesis, and the full amount of resulting cDNA was used for PCR amplification. Libraries were prepared in parallel with an identical number of PCR cycles. The paper's processing steps were these. With a requirement of at least two reads per UMI, MIGEC and MiXCR extracted about 56,000 +/- 9,600 unique UMI-labeled TRB cDNA molecules per library. Each library averaged 40,000 +/- 10,000 functional in-frame TRB CDR3 nucleotide clonotypes without stop codons. After each sample was downsampled to 5000 UMI-labeled TRB molecules, VDJtools was used to calculate diversity metrics such as normalized Shannon-Wiener and Chao1. For the central five CDR3 residues, VDJtools calculated physicochemical properties weighted by clonotype size, namely interaction energy, strength, volume and Kidera factor 4. Reprocessed by TCRdb, the reads give a single entry per CDR3 protein sequence, without DNA. The V and J calls here are based on TCRdb, not the publication. The sample table includes 100,000 to 150,000 distinct CDR3 sequences. 0.29% of the sample belongs to the ten largest clones.

This TCR came from a human donor in good health. Some clones in this sample may be carry-over from other donors' samples. Here the chain combines TRBV28 and TRBJ2-7. The sequencing sample was made of naive CXCR3- CD8+ T cells from blood. What this sample's cell subset or site label stands for: CD45RO-CCR7+CD27+CD95- naive CD8+ T cells lacking CXCR3 (TNR3-). The CDR3: CASGRTSPEQYF.